The rows below give T cell receptor beta chains drawn from one sample of a study of cytomegalovirus exposure and HLA in healthy donors. Only in-frame clones appear in the TCRdb table, and some are missing; sequencing was by immunoSEQ multiplex PCR. This repertoire shows 120,000 to 150,000 clones, 80% found once; its top ten account for just over 5%. Sequences were obtained from PBMCs. These receptors all stem from a male donor in good health and CMV-seronegative. Each CDR3 is given with its conserved first and last residue. A D gene is named only where the DNA matches it firmly. Size is omitted from some rows. Given values are once, few, many or a class for expanded clones.

D: -; size: once; V: TRBV6-5; J: TRBJ1-1; CDR3: CASSVGSEAFF; DNA: TGTGCCAGCAGCGTAGGGAGTGAAGCTTTCTTT
D: -; size: few; V: TRBV4-1; J: TRBJ2-1; CDR3: CASSQVGLQFF; DNA: TGCGCCAGCAGCCAAGTGGGGCTACAGTTCTTC
D: -; size: -; V: TRBV2; J: TRBJ2-1; CDR3: CASIEVQGGWYNEQFF; DNA: TGTGCCAGCATCGAGGTCCAAGGGGGATGGTACAATGAGCAGTTCTTC
D: -; size: -; V: TRBV6-5; J: TRBJ2-3; CDR3: CASSPKSYTDTQYF; DNA: TGTGCCAGCTCCCCCAAGAGTTACACAGATACGCAGTATTTT
D: TRBD1; size: -; V: TRBV4-3; J: TRBJ1-4; CDR3: CASSQDYQGATNEKLFF; DNA: TGCGCCAGCAGCCAAGATTACCAGGGGGCAACTAATGAAAAACTGTTTTTT
D: -; size: -; V: TRBV18; J: TRBJ1-1; CDR3: CASSPDRYATEAFF; DNA: TGTGCCAGCTCACCCGACAGGTACGCCACTGAAGCTTTCTTT
D: -; size: -; V: TRBV6-6; J: TRBJ1-1; CDR3: CASSTRQLVNTEAFF; DNA: TGTGCCAGCAGTACCCGACAGCTAGTGAACACTGAAGCTTTCTTT
D: -; size: -; V: TRBV9; J: TRBJ1-2; CDR3: CASSGVSRTDLNYGYTF; DNA: TGTGCCAGCAGCGGGGTTTCAAGGACAGATTTAAACTATGGCTACACCTTC
D: -; size: -; V: TRBV18; J: TRBJ1-2; CDR3: CASSPPFGTNYGYTF; DNA: TGTGCCAGCTCACCCCCCTTCGGGACTAACTATGGCTACACCTTC
D: -; size: -; V: TRBV19; J: TRBJ1-2; CDR3: CASSRPAVGRSNYGYTF; DNA: TGTGCCAGTAGCCGCCCGGCCGTGGGCAGATCTAACTATGGCTACACCTTC
D: -; size: -; V: TRBV29-1; J: TRBJ1-1; CDR3: CSVEGRAERTEAFF; DNA: TGCAGCGTTGAGGGCAGGGCGGAGAGAACTGAAGCTTTCTTT
D: -; size: -; V: TRBV30; J: TRBJ2-3; CDR3: CAWSLNGDTQYF; DNA: TGTGCCTGGAGCCTCAACGGGGATACGCAGTATTTT
D: TRBD1; size: -; V: TRBV19; J: TRBJ2-2; CDR3: CASRRGQGGTGELFF; DNA: TGTGCCAGTAGGCGGGGACAGGGAGGTACCGGGGAGCTGTTTTTT
D: -; size: -; V: TRBV27; J: TRBJ2-7; CDR3: CASRPWRSYEQYF; DNA: TGTGCCAGCCGCCCCTGGAGATCCTACGAGCAGTACTTC
D: -; size: -; V: TRBV4-1; J: TRBJ2-5; CDR3: CASSQEVVRPGTQYF; DNA: TGCGCCAGCAGCCAAGAAGTGGTTCGGCCGGGGACCCAGTACTTC